Listed below are T cell receptor beta chains from one sample, sequenced in a study of cytomegalovirus exposure and HLA in healthy donors. Some clones are missing from TCRdb's copy, which holds only in-frame ones; the method was immunoSEQ multiplex PCR. This sample has approximately 210,000 clones, with about 90% found just once. Sequenced input: PBMCs. The receptors shown here come from a man aged 25-45 years in good health and CMV-seronegative. CDR3s include the opening cysteine and the closing phenylalanine or tryptophan. Each record gives: clone size, J gene, D gene, V gene, CDR3 DNA, CDR3 protein. A D gene is named only where the DNA matches it firmly. Only some rows state a clone size, as once, few, many or a class for expanded clones.

size: -; J: TRBJ1-1; D: TRBD1; V: TRBV5-4; DNA: TGTGCCAGCAGCTTACCAGGACAGGAACGCCAAGCTTTCTTT; CDR3: CASSLPGQERQAFF
size: -; J: TRBJ1-1; D: -; V: TRBV4-2; DNA: TGTGCCAGCAGCCAAAAAAACGAGGAAACTGAAGCTTTCTTT; CDR3: CASSQKNEETEAFF
size: -; J: TRBJ1-4; D: -; V: TRBV18; DNA: TGTGCCAGCTCACCGCAGGGCGCAACTAATGAAAAACTGTTTTTT; CDR3: CASSPQGATNEKLFF
size: -; J: TRBJ2-7; D: TRBD2; V: TRBV5-4; DNA: TGTGCCAGCAGCGGGGCCCCTAGCGGGGGTCCTTACGAGCAGTACTTC; CDR3: CASSGAPSGGPYEQYF
size: -; J: TRBJ1-1; D: -; V: TRBV6-1; DNA: TGTGCCAGCAGTGCAACAGGGCAGTACGGATCGGTGAACACTGAAGCTTTCTTT; CDR3: CASSATGQYGSVNTEAFF
size: -; J: TRBJ2-2; D: -; V: TRBV14; DNA: TGTGCCAGCAGCCTACAGACAGGACTGTTCACCGGGGAGCTGTTTTTT; CDR3: CASSLQTGLFTGELFF
size: once; J: TRBJ2-1; D: TRBD2; V: TRBV5-4; DNA: TGTGCCAGCAGCTCGCCCTGGGGGGGGTATGAGCAGTTCTTC; CDR3: CASSSPWGGYEQFF
size: -; J: TRBJ2-1; D: -; V: TRBV7-9; DNA: TGTGCCAGCAGTTCAAGGGGGGAGGGAGATAATGAGCAGTTCTTC; CDR3: CASSSRGEGDNEQFF
size: -; J: TRBJ1-5; D: -; V: TRBV27; DNA: TGTGCCAGCATCCTCGGGGTTCCCCAGCATTTT; CDR3: CASILGVPQHF
size: -; J: TRBJ1-1; D: -; V: TRBV20-1; DNA: TGCAGTGCCACATTAAATGAAGCTTTCTTT; CDR3: CSATLNEAFF
size: -; J: TRBJ2-1; D: -; V: TRBV19; DNA: TGTGCCAGTAGTAGCCACCAAGCGGGCATGGATGAGCAGTTCTTC; CDR3: CASSSHQAGMDEQFF
size: -; J: TRBJ2-1; D: -; V: TRBV9; DNA: TGTGCCAGCAGTGCCACCGACTCCGGAGGTGAGCAGTTCTTC; CDR3: CASSATDSGGEQFF
size: -; J: TRBJ2-1; D: -; V: TRBV29-1; DNA: TGCAGCTCCCGGGGCGGGAAAGGGAACAATGAGCAGTTCTTC; CDR3: CSSRGGKGNNEQFF
size: -; J: TRBJ2-7; D: TRBD1; V: TRBV28; DNA: TGTGCCAGCAGTCTATCTTCCGGGACAGGGACCTACGAGCAGTACTTC; CDR3: CASSLSSGTGTYEQYF
size: -; J: TRBJ2-7; D: TRBD2; V: TRBV4-1; DNA: TGCGCCAGCAGCTTACTAGCGGGAGGTGTCTACGAGCAGTACTTC; CDR3: CASSLLAGGVYEQYF
size: -; J: TRBJ1-1; D: TRBD1; V: TRBV4-1; DNA: TGCGCCAGCAGCCACGGTTGGGACAGGTTCTCTGAAGCTTTCTTT; CDR3: CASSHGWDRFSEAFF
size: -; J: TRBJ1-2; D: TRBD1; V: TRBV29-1; DNA: TGCAGCGTTCCGGGACAGACCTTTAACTATGGCTACACCTTC; CDR3: CSVPGQTFNYGYTF
size: -; J: TRBJ2-2; D: TRBD1; V: TRBV4-3; DNA: TGCGCCAGCAGCCCCCTGGGGACAGGCTACACCGGGGAGCTGTTTTTT; CDR3: CASSPLGTGYTGELFF
size: -; J: TRBJ2-5; D: TRBD1; V: TRBV19; DNA: TGTGCCAGTAGTTTACCTGGACAGGGACAAGAGACCCAGTACTTC; CDR3: CASSLPGQGQETQYF
size: -; J: TRBJ2-1; D: TRBD2; V: TRBV2; DNA: TGTGCCAGCAGTTTCGGCGGTGGGGGACTAGCCATCAATGAGCAGTTCTTC; CDR3: CASSFGGGGLAINEQFF
size: -; J: TRBJ2-5; D: TRBD1; V: TRBV27; DNA: TGTGCCAGCAGTCAGTTGGACAGGGTGGAAGAGACCCAGTACTTC; CDR3: CASSQLDRVEETQYF
size: -; J: TRBJ1-2; D: -; V: TRBV27; DNA: TGTGCCAGCAGTTGGCAGGCCACTAACTATGGCTACACCTTC; CDR3: CASSWQATNYGYTF
size: -; J: TRBJ1-3; D: TRBD1; V: TRBV18; DNA: TGTGCCAGCTCACCACCGTCGGCAGGGGGCTCGGGAAACACCATATATTTT; CDR3: CASSPPSAGGSGNTIYF
size: once; J: TRBJ2-3; D: TRBD2; V: TRBV11-2; DNA: TGTGCCAGCAGCTCGCAAAAACTAGCGGGGGGCAGCACAGATACGCAGTATTTT; CDR3: CASSSQKLAGGSTDTQYF
size: -; J: TRBJ2-3; D: -; V: TRBV14; DNA: TGTGCCAGCAGCACAACGACAGGATCAGATACGCAGTATTTT; CDR3: CASSTTTGSDTQYF
size: -; J: TRBJ1-1; D: TRBD1; V: TRBV19; DNA: TGTGCCAGTAGTATCCACCGGGACAGGGGAACTGAAGCTTTCTTT; CDR3: CASSIHRDRGTEAFF
size: -; J: TRBJ2-1; D: -; V: TRBV6-1; DNA: TGTGCCACCGGAGGGGAATTTCGTAATGAGCAGTTCTTC; CDR3: CATGGEFRNEQFF
size: -; J: TRBJ1-2; D: -; V: TRBV28; DNA: TGTGCCAGCAGTCCCTCCGTTCGTTTCTATGGCTACACCTTC; CDR3: CASSPSVRFYGYTF
size: -; J: TRBJ1-4; D: -; V: TRBV18; DNA: TGTGCCAGCCACCACAGTATTTCAAATGAAAAACTGTTTTTT; CDR3: CASHHSISNEKLFF
size: -; J: TRBJ1-2; D: TRBD1; V: TRBV29-1; DNA: TGCAGCGCTATTGACAGGGACCATGGCTACACCTTC; CDR3: CSAIDRDHGYTF
size: -; J: TRBJ1-2; D: -; V: TRBV5-4; DNA: TGTGCCAGCAGCTTGGTCCCCTCGGGGGGCTACACCTTC; CDR3: CASSLVPSGGYTF
size: -; J: TRBJ1-2; D: -; V: TRBV7-2; DNA: TGTGCCAGCAGCGTAACTTGGCTGAGCGCGAATGGCTACACCTTC; CDR3: CASSVTWLSANGYTF
size: -; J: TRBJ1-2; D: TRBD1; V: TRBV9; DNA: TGTGCCAGCAGCAGAACAGGGGGAGGAGATGGCTACACCTTC; CDR3: CASSRTGGGDGYTF
size: -; J: TRBJ1-1; D: -; V: TRBV5-1; DNA: TGCGCCAGCAGGGAGGGCCCCTCGAGCACTGAAGCTTTCTTT; CDR3: CASREGPSSTEAFF
size: -; J: TRBJ2-5; D: -; V: TRBV11-2; DNA: TGTGCCAGCAGCTTAAGGCCAGGCTTGCCGCCTCAAGAGACCCAGTACTTC; CDR3: CASSLRPGLPPQETQYF
size: -; J: TRBJ2-1; D: -; V: TRBV2; DNA: TGTGCCAGCAGCCGTCAACTAAACAATGAGCAGTTCTTC; CDR3: CASSRQLNNEQFF
size: -; J: TRBJ2-5; D: TRBD1; V: TRBV4-1; DNA: TGCGCCAGCAGCCTACGACAGGGTCCCGAGACCCAGTACTTC; CDR3: CASSLRQGPETQYF
size: once; J: TRBJ2-1; D: TRBD2; V: TRBV10-2; DNA: TGCGCCAGCAGTGAGAGCGGGGGGGCCGAGGGTGAGCAGTTCTTC; CDR3: CASSESGGAEGEQFF
size: -; J: TRBJ2-1; D: -; V: TRBV5-4; DNA: TGTGCCAGCAGCTTGGGTGACAGTTACAATGAGCAGTTCTTC; CDR3: CASSLGDSYNEQFF
size: once; J: TRBJ2-5; D: -; V: TRBV5-1; DNA: TGCGCCAGCAGCTTGTATCAGGGGCGGCAAGAGACCCAGTACTTC; CDR3: CASSLYQGRQETQYF
size: -; J: TRBJ1-1; D: TRBD1; V: TRBV30; DNA: TGTGCCTGGGACAGGGGGGGAGACACTGAAGCTTTCTTT; CDR3: CAWDRGGDTEAFF
size: -; J: TRBJ2-2; D: -; V: TRBV7-9; DNA: TGTGCCAGCACCTGGACAGACGGAAACACCGGGGAGCTGTTTTTT; CDR3: CASTWTDGNTGELFF
size: -; J: TRBJ2-1; D: -; V: TRBV4-1; DNA: TGCGCCAGCAGCCACCGGAGCCCCCCCAATGAGCAGTTCTTC; CDR3: CASSHRSPPNEQFF